Following are 21 T cell receptor beta chains from one sample sequenced in a study of shared clonotypes between healthy human individuals (dated by TCRdb to 2019 to 2021). CD8 naive samples consisted of CD45RO-negative cells that were positively selected for CCR7, yielding a CD45RA+CCR7+ population without TemRA cells. To prepare the library, the immunoSEQ multiplex PCR assay was applied. Here the immuneACCESS table is served through TCRdb, limited to in-frame sequences with V and J called. Missing clones are a known gap in these copies; in checked studies unresolved V genes cover under half, and the rest lacks a known reason. This sample is represented by more than 2 million clones; about 94% of them were singletons. The ten largest account for around 1.1% of the sample. The source material was naive CD8+ T cells sorted from blood. The cell subset or site label corresponds to: CD45RA+CCR7+. The receptor set was obtained from a man between 18 and 35 years old in good health.

The V call is TRBV6-5, the J call TRBJ2-1, with 7 bases matching TRBD1. Germline loops: CDR1 MNHEY, CDR2 SVGAGI. The length of the CDR3 is 14 residues. J lost 2 bases, V lost 5 bases, and 3 bases had no gene match. Here the CDR3 reads CASSPGTAYNEQFF. DNA of the CDR3: TGTGCCAGCAGTCCCGGGACAGCCTACAATGAGCAGTTCTTC.

The CDR3 spells CSIYKEETQYF. The CDR3 DNA reads as TGCAGCATTTACAAGGAAGAGACCCAGTACTTC. The chain couples TRBV29-1 to TRBJ2-5, with D unclear. The CDR3 length is 11 residues. CDR1 is SQVTM and CDR2 is ANQGSEA in the germline V gene. The V gene lost 8 bases and the J gene lost 3 bases, with 10 bases spanning the gap. The variable domain in full, completed from reference TRBV29-1 and TRBJ2-5, reads SAVISQKPSRDICQRGTSLTIQCQVDSQVTMMFWYRQQPGQSLTLIATANQGSEATYESGFVIDKFPISRPNLTFSTLTVSNMSPEDSSIYLCSIYKEETQYFGPGTRLLVL.

CDR3 sequence reads: CASSSHGTASYEQYF. CDR3 nucleotide sequence: TGTGCCAGCAGCTCACATGGGACAGCCTCCTACGAGCAGTACTTC. The chain uses TRBV13 and TRBJ2-7, with 7 bases fitting TRBD1. The germline V gene encodes CDR1 PRHDT and CDR2 FYEKMQ (reference sequence). The CDR3 consists of 15 residues. The V and J ends lost 4 bases and 0 bases, in that order; junction bases with no gene match: 6.

The chain employs TRBV27 and TRBJ2-7, with a tentative D call TRBD1 (5 bases). V was cut by 4 bases and J by 0 bases, with 7 bases left in between. Germline lookup yields CDR1 MNHEY and CDR2 SMNVEV (reference sequence). This CDR3 region has 13 residues. The CDR3 DNA reads TGTGCCAGCAGTTACAGGAACTCCTACGAGCAGTACTTC. As protein: CASSYRNSYEQYF.

The chain is built from TRBV19 and TRBJ2-3; D gene ambiguous. Trimming left V 4 bases short and J 6 bases short, with 17 bases between. This CDR3 is built from 15 residues. Germline CDR1 LNHDA, CDR2 SQIVND (reference sequence). CDR3 protein: CASSTRHEVMDTQYF. The CDR3 coding sequence is TGTGCCAGTAGTACCCGACATGAGGTTATGGATACGCAGTATTTT.

This chain uses TRBV4-1 with TRBJ1-5; possible D gene TRBD1, 5 bases. The CDR3 is 14 residues long. Germline CDR1 is MGHRA and CDR2 is YSYEKL. The V and J ends lost 3 bases and 6 bases respectively, with 12 bases between them. CDR3 residues: CASSHNQGGQPQHF. The CDR3 DNA is TGCGCCAGCAGCCATAATCAGGGAGGTCAGCCCCAGCATTTT.

The chain links TRBV9 to TRBJ1-1; 8 positions agree with TRBD1. V lost 5 bases, J lost 0 bases, and 6 bases stayed unmatched. The CDR3 runs 15 residues. The germline CDR1 and CDR2 sequences are SGDLS and YYNGEE. This chain's CDR3 is CASSGQGALNTEAFF. DNA of the CDR3: TGTGCCAGCAGTGGACAGGGTGCCTTGAACACTGAAGCTTTCTTT.

The V and J genes are TRBV9 and TRBJ2-1; TRBD2 agrees at 7 bases. Germline V CDR1 and CDR2: SGDLS, YYNGEE. There are 15 residues in the CDR3. V trimming: 0 bases; J trimming: 6 bases; junction bases outside the gene matches: 6. This chain's CDR3 is CASSVGAGVSNEQFF. CDR3 DNA: TGTGCCAGCAGCGTAGGGGCGGGAGTAAGCAATGAGCAGTTCTTC.

This chain joins TRBV7-2 and TRBJ2-7, with TRBD1 identical over 10 bases. Trimming at V came to 5 bases and at J to 5 bases, leaving 9 bases not matched to a gene. CDR1 SGHTA and CDR2 FQGNSA come from the germline V gene. The CDR3 has 15 residues. The CDR3 sequence is CASSPGTGDPHEQYF. In DNA, the CDR3 is TGTGCCAGCAGCCCGGGGACAGGGGATCCCCACGAGCAGTACTTC.

As for this clone: Different DNA sequences within this sample yield the same CDR3. V and J are TRBV7-9 and TRBJ2-7, with 13 bases that match TRBD2. Germline CDR1 SEHNR, CDR2 FQNEAQ (reference sequence). The junction had 3 bases not matched to a gene; V was cut back by 4 bases and J by 3 bases. The CDR3 sequence is 15 residues long. The CDR3 protein is CASSSRLAGGYEQYF. CDR3 coding DNA: TGTGCCAGCAGCTCGAGACTAGCGGGAGGCTACGAGCAGTACTTC.

This CDR3 is CASSQDGHNSYEQYF. In DNA, the CDR3 is TGCGCCAGCAGCCAAGATGGACACAACTCCTACGAGCAGTACTTC. The chain uses TRBV4-3 and TRBJ2-7, with D maybe TRBD1 (5 bases). The CDR3 loop spans 15 amino acids. Trimming stripped 0 bases from V and 0 bases from J, with 9 bases between. CDR1 is LGHNA, CDR2 YSLEER, per germline.

This sequence joins TRBV29-1 and TRBJ1-2; D perhaps matches TRBD1 (5 bases). Trimming took 0 bases from V and 4 from J, leaving 12 bases between them. Germline-derived CDR1 and CDR2 are SQVTM and ANQGSEA. CDR3 length: 14 residues. The CDR3 DNA reads TGCAGCGTTGAAGATTACCAGGGCGGCTATGGCTACACCTTC. Amino acids: CSVEDYQGGYGYTF.

This chain joins TRBV6-1 and TRBJ1-4; D perhaps matches TRBD1 (5 bases). Trimming took 0 bases from V and 8 from J, leaving 13 bases between them. Germline V gives CDR1 MNHNS, CDR2 SASEGT. The CDR3 has 15 amino acids. The CDR3 sequence: CASSEAPRVKEKLFF. As DNA, the CDR3 is TGTGCCAGCAGTGAAGCGCCCAGGGTCAAGGAAAAACTGTTTTTT.

The rearrangement links TRBV5-6 to TRBJ2-7; tentative D call: TRBD1 (5 bases). The V gene's germline CDR1 is SGHDT and CDR2 YYEEEE. V lost 0 bases and J lost 5, with 9 bases in between. The CDR3 totals 13 residues. The CDR3, as DNA: TGTGCCAGCAGCTTGGTCAGGGCCCACGAGCAGTACTTC. It encodes CASSLVRAHEQYF. The full variable domain, in which reference TRBV5-6 and TRBJ2-7 provide the parts outside the CDR3, is DAGVTQSPTHLIKTRGQQVTLRCSPKSGHDTVSWYQQALGQGPQFIFQYYEEEERQRGNFPDRFSGHQFPNYSSELNVNALLLGDSALYLCASSLVRAHEQYFGPGTRLTVT.

V gene TRBV27 combines with J gene TRBJ2-5, with 7 bases aligning to TRBD1. The length of the CDR3 is 16 residues. The trim removed 1 base at V and 2 bases at J, leaving 7 bases unmatched. The germline CDR1 and CDR2 sequences are MNHEY and SMNVEV (reference sequence). The CDR3 DNA follows: TGTGCCAGCAGTTTATTGGGCGTGACAGGGCAAGAGACCCAGTACTTC. This gives the protein CASSLLGVTGQETQYF.

V is TRBV10-2 and J is TRBJ2-6; 11 positions agree with TRBD1. V gave up 8 bases and J gave up 0 bases; unmatched junction bases: 3. Germline assignment: CDR1 WSHSY and CDR2 SAAADI. The CDR3 spans 16 residues. In DNA form, the CDR3 reads TGCGCCAGCTCCGGGACAGGGGGCTCTGGGGCCAACGTCCTGACTTTC. This translates into CASSGTGGSGANVLTF.

The chain joins TRBV19 to TRBJ2-7; 9 bases are shared with TRBD1. Trimming cost V 5 bases and J 3 bases; bases outside gene matches: 11. The CDR3 runs 16 residues. Germline V gene data show CDR1 as LNHDA and CDR2 as SQIVND (reference sequence). CDR3 region: CASSSRPGTGSYEQYF. CDR3 DNA sequence: TGTGCCAGTAGTTCACGTCCCGGGACAGGGAGCTACGAGCAGTACTTC.

The chain recombines TRBV7-9 with TRBJ2-1; no firm D call. The germline gives CDR1 SEHNR, CDR2 FQNEAQ (reference sequence). This CDR3 is built from 14 residues. The germline V and J ends were trimmed by 1 base and 5 bases, with 9 bases remaining between them. The CDR3 nucleotides read TGTGCCAGCAGCTTAGAAGGGTACGACAATGAGCAGTTCTTC. As protein: CASSLEGYDNEQFF. The full variable domain, with the rest looked up from reference TRBV7-9 and TRBJ2-1, is DTGVSQNPRHKITKRGQNVTFRCDPISEHNRLYWYRQTLGQGPEFLTYFQNEAQLEKSRLLSDRFSAERPKGSFSTLEIQRTEQGDSAMYLCASSLEGYDNEQFFGPGTRLTVL.

The chain combines TRBV7-9 with TRBJ2-1, with TRBD2 matching 9 bases. Germline loops: CDR1 SEHNR, CDR2 FQNEAQ (reference sequence). The CDR3 totals 15 residues. J lost 6 bases, V lost 5 bases, and 8 bases had no gene match. Written as DNA, the CDR3 is TGTGCCAGCAGCCGTAGCGGGAGTAGCGGCAATGAGCAGTTCTTC. Protein product: CASSRSGSSGNEQFF.

This clone was found a few times. The chain carries TRBV6-5 and TRBJ2-7; 11 bases are a match to TRBD2. This CDR3 has 14 amino acids. Losses at the gene ends were 6 bases for V and 2 bases for J; bases not matched to a gene: 3. Germline CDR1 MNHEY, CDR2 SVGAGI. The CDR3 protein is CASSFSGGAYEQYF. The CDR3 region has the DNA TGTGCCAGCAGCTTTAGCGGGGGGGCCTACGAGCAGTACTTC.

V gene TRBV14 combines with J gene TRBJ2-5; D possibly corresponds to TRBD2 (6 bases). The CDR3 loop spans 19 amino acids. Germline V gives CDR1 SGHDN, CDR2 FVKESK. Trimming took off 2 bases at V and 5 bases at J, with 27 bases between the two ends. DNA for the CDR3: TGTGCCAGCAGCCAAAAGGGGATGGGGAGGACGAGGGGAACGGAGACCCAGTACTTC. Translating gives CASSQKGMGRTRGTETQYF.